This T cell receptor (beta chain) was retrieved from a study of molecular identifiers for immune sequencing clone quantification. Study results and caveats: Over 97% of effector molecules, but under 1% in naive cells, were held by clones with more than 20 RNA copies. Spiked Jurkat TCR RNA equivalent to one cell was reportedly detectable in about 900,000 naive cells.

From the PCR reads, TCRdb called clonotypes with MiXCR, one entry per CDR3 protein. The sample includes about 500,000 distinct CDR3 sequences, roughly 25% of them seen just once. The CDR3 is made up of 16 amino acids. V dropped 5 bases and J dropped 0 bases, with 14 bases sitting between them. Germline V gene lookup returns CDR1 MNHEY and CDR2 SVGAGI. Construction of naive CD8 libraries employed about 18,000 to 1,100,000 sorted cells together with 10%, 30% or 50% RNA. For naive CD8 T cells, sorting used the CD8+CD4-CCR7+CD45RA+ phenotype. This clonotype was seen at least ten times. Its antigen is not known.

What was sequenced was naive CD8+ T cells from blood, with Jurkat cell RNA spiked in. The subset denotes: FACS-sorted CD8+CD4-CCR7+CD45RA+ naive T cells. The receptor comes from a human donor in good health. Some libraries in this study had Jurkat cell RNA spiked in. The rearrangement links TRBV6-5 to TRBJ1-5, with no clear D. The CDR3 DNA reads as TGTGCCAGCAGTAGTCGGGTTGGTAATAGCAATCAGCCCCAGCATTTT. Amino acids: CASSSRVGNSNQPQHF.